This TCR beta chain was identified in a study of T cells after yellow fever vaccination. Looking at the study overall: Low-cell-number fractions underwent preparation using SMART-Seq v4 Ultra Low Input. The study's findings and limits: The secondary T-cell response peaked on day 5, not day 15, but was weaker. Shared CD4/CD8 clonotypes were a small share, likely from convergent recombination.

J gave up 3 bases and V 4 bases, and 5 bases lay outside the gene matches. The germline gives CDR1 SQVTM, CDR2 ANQGSEA. The CDR3 runs 14 residues. A note on this clonotype: Antigen specificity is unknown.

TCRdb used MiXCR to reprocess the 5' RACE reads, holding one entry per CDR3 protein. The table lists 510,000 or so distinct CDR3 sequences, 15% to 20% of them singletons. The sequencing used PBMCs, collected 15 days after the yellow fever booster vaccination. The source of this sequence is a man aged 25 to 45 who received the YFV17D yellow fever vaccine. The chain has TRBV29-1 and TRBJ1-5; 8 nucleotides line up with TRBD1. The CDR3 DNA reads as TGCAGCGTTGGGACAGGGAGGTTCAATCAGCCCCAGCATTTT. This sequence encodes CSVGTGRFNQPQHF.